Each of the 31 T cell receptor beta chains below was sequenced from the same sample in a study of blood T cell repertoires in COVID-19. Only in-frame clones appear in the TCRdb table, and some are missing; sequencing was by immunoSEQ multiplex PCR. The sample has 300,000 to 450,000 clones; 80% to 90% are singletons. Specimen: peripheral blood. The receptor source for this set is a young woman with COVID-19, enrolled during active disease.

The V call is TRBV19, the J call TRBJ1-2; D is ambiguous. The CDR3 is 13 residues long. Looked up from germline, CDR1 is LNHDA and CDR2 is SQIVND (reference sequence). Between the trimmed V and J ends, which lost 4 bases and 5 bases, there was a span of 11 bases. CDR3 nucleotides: TGTGCCAGTAGTACAACTATAGGATATGGCTACACCTTC. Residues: CASSTTIGYGYTF.

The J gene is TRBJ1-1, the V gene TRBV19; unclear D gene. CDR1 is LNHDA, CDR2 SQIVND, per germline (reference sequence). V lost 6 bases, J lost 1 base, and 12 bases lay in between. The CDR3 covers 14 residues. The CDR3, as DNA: TGTGCCAGTAGCCCACCGAGGCGGAACACTGAAGCTTTCTTT. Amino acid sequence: CASSPPRRNTEAFF. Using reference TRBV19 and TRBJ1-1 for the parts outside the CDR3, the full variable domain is DGGITQSPKYLFRKEGQNVTLSCEQNLNHDAMYWYRQDPGQGLRLIYYSQIVNDFQKGDIAEGYSVSREKKESFPLTVTSAQKNPTAFYLCASSPPRRNTEAFFGQGTRLTVV.

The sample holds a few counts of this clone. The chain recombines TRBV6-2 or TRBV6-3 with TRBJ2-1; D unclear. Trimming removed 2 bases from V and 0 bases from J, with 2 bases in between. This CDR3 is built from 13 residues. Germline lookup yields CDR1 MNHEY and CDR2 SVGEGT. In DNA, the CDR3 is TGTGCCAGCAGTTACCACTCCTACAATGAGCAGTTCTTC. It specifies CASSYHSYNEQFF.

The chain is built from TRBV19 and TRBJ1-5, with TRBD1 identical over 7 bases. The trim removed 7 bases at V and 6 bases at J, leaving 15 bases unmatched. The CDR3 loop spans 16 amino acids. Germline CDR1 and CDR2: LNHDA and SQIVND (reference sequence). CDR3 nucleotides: TGTGCCAGTACCCCCCAGGGGGGCAGGGGTGGTCAGCCCCAGCATTTT. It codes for CASTPQGGRGGQPQHF.

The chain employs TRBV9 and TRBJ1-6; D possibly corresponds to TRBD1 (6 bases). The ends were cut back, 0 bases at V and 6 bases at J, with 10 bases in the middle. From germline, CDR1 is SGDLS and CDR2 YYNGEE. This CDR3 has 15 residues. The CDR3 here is CASSVEGQTNSPLHF. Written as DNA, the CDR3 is TGTGCCAGCAGCGTAGAGGGACAAACTAATTCACCCCTCCACTTT. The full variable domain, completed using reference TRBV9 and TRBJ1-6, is DSGVTQTPKHLITATGQRVTLRCSPRSGDLSVYWYQQSLDQGLQFLIQYYNGEERAKGNILERFSAQQFPDLHSELNLSSLELGDSALYFCASSVEGQTNSPLHFGNGTRLTVT.

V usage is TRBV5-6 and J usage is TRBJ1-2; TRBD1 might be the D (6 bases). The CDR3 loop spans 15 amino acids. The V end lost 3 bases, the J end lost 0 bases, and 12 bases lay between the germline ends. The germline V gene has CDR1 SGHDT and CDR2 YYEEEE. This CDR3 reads CASSWGRGSNYGYTF. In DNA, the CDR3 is TGTGCCAGCAGCTGGGGGCGCGGATCTAACTATGGCTACACCTTC.

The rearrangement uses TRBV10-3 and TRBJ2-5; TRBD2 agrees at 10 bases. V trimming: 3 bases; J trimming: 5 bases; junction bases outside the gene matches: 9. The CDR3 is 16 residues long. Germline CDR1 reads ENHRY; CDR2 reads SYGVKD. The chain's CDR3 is CAISDGLAGDWETQYF. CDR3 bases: TGTGCCATCAGTGATGGGCTAGCGGGGGACTGGGAGACCCAGTACTTC.

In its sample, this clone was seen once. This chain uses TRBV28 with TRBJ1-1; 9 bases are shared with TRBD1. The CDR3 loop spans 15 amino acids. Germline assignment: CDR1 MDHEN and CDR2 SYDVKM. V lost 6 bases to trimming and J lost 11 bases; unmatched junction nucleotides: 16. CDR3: CASSTTRDRARGAFF. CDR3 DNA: TGTGCCAGCAGCACAACCCGGGACAGGGCCCGGGGGGCTTTCTTT.

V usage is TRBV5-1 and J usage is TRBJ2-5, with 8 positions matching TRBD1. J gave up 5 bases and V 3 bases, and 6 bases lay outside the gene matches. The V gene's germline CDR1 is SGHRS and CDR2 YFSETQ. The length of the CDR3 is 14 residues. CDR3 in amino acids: CASSSGTGGETQYF. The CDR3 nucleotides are TGCGCCAGCAGCTCCGGGACAGGAGGCGAGACCCAGTACTTC.

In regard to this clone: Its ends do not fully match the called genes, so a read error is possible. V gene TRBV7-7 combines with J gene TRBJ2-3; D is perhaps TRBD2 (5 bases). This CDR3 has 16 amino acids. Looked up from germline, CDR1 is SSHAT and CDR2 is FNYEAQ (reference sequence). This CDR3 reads CASSLEPGFGTDTQYF. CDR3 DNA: TGTGCTAGCAGCTTAGAACCGGGGTTCGGCACAGATACGCAGTATTTT.

The CDR3 DNA reads TGTGCCAGCTCACCTTCCCGAACGGGCAGGGGCCAACCATTGGGCTTTTGGTTGTACTTC. Its protein product is CASSPSRTGRGQPLGFWLYF. The rearrangement uses TRBV18 and TRBJ2-4, with D tentatively TRBD1 (6 bases). V dropped 3 bases and J dropped 15 bases, with 39 bases sitting between them. CDR1 and CDR2 from the germline V gene are KGHSH and LQKENI. The CDR3 has 20 residues.

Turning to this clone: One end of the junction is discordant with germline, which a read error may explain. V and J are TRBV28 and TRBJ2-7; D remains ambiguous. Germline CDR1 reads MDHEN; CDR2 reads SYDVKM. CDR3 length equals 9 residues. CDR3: CASGQRQNF. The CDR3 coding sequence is TGTGCCAGCGGTCAGCGCCAGAACTTC.

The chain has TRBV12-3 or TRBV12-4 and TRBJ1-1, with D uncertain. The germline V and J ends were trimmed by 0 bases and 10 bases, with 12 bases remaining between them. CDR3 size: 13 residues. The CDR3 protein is CASSLASRVSAFF. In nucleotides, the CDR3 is TGTGCCAGCAGTTTAGCGTCGAGGGTCTCAGCTTTCTTT.

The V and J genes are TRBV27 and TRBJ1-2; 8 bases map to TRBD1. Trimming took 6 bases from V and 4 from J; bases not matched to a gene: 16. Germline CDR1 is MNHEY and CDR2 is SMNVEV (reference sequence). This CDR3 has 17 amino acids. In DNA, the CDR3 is TGTGCCAGCAGCCCACGGGAACAGGGGGTCGATAGCTATGGCTACACCTTC. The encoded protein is CASSPREQGVDSYGYTF.

The CDR3 reads CASTTGTRGWDEQFF. In DNA, the CDR3 is TGTGCCAGCACCACCGGGACTAGGGGGTGGGATGAGCAGTTCTTC. V and J are TRBV13 and TRBJ2-1, with TRBD2 matching 8 bases. CDR1 is PRHDT, CDR2 FYEKMQ, per germline (reference sequence). This CDR3 is 15 amino acids long. With V trimmed by 7 bases and J by 8 bases, 13 bases remained unmatched. The full variable domain, rest sourced from reference TRBV13 and TRBJ2-1, is AAGVIQSPRHLIKEKRETATLKCYPIPRHDTVYWYQQGPGQDPQFLISFYEKMQSDKGSIPDRFSAQQFSDYHSELNMSSLELGDSALYFCASTTGTRGWDEQFFGPGTRLTVL.

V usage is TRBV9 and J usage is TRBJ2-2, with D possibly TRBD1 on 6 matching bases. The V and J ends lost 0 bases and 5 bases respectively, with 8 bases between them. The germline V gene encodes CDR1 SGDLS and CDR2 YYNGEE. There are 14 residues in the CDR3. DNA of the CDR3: TGTGCCAGCAGCGTAGCTACAGGGACCGGGGAGCTGTTTTTT. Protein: CASSVATGTGELFF.

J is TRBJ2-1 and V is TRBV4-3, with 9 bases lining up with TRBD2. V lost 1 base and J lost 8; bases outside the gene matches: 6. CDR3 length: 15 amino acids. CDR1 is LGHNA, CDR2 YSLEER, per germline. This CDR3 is CASSQGLAGVDEQFF. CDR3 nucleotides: TGCGCCAGCAGCCAAGGATTAGCGGGAGTGGATGAGCAGTTCTTC.

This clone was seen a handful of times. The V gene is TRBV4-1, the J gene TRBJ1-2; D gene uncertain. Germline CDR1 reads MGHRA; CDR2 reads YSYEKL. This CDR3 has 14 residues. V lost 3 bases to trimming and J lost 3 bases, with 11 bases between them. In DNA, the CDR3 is TGCGCCAGCAGCCACCTAACAGACCACTATGGCTACACCTTC. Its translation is CASSHLTDHYGYTF.

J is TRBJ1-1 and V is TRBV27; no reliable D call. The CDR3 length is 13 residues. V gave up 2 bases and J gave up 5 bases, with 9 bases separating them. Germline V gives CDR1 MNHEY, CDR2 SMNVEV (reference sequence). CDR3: CASSLTGRTEAFF. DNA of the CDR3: TGTGCCAGCAGTTTAACCGGGAGGACTGAAGCTTTCTTT.

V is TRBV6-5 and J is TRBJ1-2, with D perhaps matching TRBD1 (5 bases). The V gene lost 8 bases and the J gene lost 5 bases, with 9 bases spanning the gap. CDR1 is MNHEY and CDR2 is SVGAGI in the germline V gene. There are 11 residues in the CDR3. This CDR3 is CASGASYGYTF. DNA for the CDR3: TGTGCCAGCGGGGCGAGTTATGGCTACACCTTC.

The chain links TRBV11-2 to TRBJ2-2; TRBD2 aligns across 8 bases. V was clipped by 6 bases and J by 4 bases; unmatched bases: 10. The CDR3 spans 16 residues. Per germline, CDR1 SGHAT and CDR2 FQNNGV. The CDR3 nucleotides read TGTGCCAGCAGTGAAGCGGGGGAGCGCATCACCGGGGAGCTGTTTTTT. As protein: CASSEAGERITGELFF.

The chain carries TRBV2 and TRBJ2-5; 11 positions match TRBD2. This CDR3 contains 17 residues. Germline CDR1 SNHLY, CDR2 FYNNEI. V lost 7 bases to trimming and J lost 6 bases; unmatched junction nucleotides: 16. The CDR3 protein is CASNRRGLAGGGKTQYF. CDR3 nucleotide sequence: TGTGCCAGCAACAGGCGGGGGCTAGCGGGAGGTGGGAAGACCCAGTACTTC.

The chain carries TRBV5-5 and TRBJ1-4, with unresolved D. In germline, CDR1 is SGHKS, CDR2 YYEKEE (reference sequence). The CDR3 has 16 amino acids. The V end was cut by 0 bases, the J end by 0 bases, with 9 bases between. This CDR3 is CASSLVVGATNEKLFF. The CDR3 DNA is TGTGCCAGCAGCTTGGTAGTGGGAGCAACTAATGAAAAACTGTTTTTT.

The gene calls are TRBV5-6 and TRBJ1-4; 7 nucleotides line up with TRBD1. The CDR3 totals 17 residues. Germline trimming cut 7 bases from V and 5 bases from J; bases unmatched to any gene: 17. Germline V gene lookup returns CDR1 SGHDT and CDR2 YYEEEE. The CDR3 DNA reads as TGTGCCAGCCAACCCCGACAGGGAAGTTCGGGGAATGAAAAACTGTTTTTT. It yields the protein CASQPRQGSSGNEKLFF.

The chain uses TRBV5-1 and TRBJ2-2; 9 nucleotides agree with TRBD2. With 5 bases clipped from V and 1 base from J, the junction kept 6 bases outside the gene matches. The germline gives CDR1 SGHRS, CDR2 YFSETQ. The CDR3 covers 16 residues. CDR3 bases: TGCGCCAGCAGACGTACAGCGGGGGGGAACACCGGGGAGCTGTTTTTT. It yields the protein CASRRTAGGNTGELFF.

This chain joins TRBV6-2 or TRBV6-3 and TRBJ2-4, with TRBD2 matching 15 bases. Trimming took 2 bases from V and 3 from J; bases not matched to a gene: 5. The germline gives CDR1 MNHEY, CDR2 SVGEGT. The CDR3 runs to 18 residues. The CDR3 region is CASSYLGLAGGNKNIQYF. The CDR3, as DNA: TGTGCCAGCAGTTACCTGGGACTAGCGGGAGGCAACAAAAACATTCAGTACTTC.

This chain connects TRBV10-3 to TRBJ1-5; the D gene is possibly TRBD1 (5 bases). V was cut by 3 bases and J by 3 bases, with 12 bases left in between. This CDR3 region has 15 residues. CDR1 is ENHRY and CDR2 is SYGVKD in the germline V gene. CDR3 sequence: CAISDRGGANQPQHF. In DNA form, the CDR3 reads TGTGCCATCAGTGACCGCGGCGGGGCCAATCAGCCCCAGCATTTT.

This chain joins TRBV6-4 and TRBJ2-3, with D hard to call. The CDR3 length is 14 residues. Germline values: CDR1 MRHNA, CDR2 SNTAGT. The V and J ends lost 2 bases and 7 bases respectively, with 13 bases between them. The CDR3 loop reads CASSDQAGAHTQYF. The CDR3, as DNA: TGTGCCAGCAGTGACCAGGCAGGCGCTCATACGCAGTATTTT.

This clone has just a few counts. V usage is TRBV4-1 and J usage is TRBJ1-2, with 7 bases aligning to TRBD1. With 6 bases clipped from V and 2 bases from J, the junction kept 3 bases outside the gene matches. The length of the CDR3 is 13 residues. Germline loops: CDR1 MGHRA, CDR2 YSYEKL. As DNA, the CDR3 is TGCGCCAGCAGGGCGACAGGGAACTATGGCTACACCTTC. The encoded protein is CASRATGNYGYTF.

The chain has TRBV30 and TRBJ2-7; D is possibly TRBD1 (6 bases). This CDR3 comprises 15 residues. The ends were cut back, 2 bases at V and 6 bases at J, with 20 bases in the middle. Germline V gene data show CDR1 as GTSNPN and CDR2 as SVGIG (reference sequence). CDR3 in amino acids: CAWSRGSQGLGEQYV. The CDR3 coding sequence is TGTGCCTGGAGTCGGGGATCACAGGGTTTGGGCGAGCAGTACGTC.

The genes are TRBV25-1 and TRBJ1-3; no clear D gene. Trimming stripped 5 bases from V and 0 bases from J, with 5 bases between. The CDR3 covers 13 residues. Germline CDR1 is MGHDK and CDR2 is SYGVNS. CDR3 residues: CASSMSSGNTIYF. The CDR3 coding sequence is TGTGCCAGCAGTATGAGCTCTGGAAACACCATATATTTT. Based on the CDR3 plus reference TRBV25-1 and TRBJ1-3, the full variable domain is EADIYQTPRYLVIGTGKKITLECSQTMGHDKMYWYQQDPGMELHLIHYSYGVNSTEKGDLSSESTVSRIRTEHFPLTLESARPSHTSQYLCASSMSSGNTIYFGEGSWLTVV.